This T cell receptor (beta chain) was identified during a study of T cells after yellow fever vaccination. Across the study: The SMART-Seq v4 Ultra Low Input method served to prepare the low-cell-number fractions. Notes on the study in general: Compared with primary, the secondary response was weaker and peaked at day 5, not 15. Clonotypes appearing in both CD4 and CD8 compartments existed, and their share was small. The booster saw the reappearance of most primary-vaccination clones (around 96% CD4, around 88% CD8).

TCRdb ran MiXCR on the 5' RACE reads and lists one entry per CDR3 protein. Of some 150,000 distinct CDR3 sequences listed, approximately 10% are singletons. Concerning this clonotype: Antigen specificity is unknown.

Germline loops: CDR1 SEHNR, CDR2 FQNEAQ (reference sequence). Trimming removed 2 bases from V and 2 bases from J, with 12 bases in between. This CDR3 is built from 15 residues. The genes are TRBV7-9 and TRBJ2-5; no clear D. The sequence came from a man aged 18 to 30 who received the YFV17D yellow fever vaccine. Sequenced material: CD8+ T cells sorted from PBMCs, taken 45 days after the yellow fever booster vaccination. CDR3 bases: TGTGCCAGCAGCTTAATTATTGGAGCGCAAGAGACCCAGTACTTC. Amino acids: CASSLIIGAQETQYF.